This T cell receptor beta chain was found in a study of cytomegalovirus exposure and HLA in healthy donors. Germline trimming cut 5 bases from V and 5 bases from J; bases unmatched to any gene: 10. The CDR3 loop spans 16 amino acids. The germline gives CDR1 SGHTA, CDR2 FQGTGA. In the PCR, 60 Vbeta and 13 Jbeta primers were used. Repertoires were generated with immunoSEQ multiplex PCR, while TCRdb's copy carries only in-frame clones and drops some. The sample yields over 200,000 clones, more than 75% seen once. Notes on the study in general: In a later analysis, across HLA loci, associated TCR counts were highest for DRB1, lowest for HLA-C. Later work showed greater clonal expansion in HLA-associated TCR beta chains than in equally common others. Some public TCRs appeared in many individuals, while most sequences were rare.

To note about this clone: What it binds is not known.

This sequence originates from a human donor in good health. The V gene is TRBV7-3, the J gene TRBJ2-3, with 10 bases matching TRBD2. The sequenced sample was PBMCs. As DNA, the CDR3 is TGTGCCAGCAGCCCCCGTCTAGCGGGAGCGGGAGATACGCAGTATTTT. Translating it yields CASSPRLAGAGDTQYF.